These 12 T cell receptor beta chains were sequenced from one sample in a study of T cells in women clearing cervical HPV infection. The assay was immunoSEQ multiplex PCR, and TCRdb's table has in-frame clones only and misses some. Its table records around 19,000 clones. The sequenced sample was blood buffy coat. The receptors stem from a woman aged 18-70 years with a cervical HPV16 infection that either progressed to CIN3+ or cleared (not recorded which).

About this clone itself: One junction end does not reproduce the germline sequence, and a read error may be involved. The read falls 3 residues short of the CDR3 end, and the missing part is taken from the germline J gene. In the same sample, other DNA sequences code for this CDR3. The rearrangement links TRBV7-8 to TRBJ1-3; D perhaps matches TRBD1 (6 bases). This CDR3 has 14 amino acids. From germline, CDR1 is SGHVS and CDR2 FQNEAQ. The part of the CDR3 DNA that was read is TGTGCCAGCAGCTCAGGGGTCGGCGGAAACATC. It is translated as CASSSGVGGNI. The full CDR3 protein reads CASSSGVGGNIIYF.

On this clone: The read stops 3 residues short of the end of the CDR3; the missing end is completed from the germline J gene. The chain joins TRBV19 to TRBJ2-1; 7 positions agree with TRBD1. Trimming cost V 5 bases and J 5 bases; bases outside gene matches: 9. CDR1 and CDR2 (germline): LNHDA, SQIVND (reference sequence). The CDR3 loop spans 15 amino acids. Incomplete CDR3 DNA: TGTGCCAGTAGTTTATTAGGGACAGACGACAATGAG. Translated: CASSLLGTDDNE. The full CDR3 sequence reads CASSLLGTDDNEQFF.

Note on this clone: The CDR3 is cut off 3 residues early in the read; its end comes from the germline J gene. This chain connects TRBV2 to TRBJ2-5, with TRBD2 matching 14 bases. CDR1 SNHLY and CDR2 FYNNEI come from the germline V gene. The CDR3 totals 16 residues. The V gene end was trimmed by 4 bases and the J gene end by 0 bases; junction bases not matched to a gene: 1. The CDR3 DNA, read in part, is TGTGCCAGCAGTGGGACTAGCGGGGGGTACCAAGAGACC. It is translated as CASSGTSGGYQET. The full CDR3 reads CASSGTSGGYQETQYF.

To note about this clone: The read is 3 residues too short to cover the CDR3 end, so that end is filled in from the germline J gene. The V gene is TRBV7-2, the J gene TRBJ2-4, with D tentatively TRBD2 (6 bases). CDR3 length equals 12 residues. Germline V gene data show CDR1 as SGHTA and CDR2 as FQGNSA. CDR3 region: CASSLEVGGQYF. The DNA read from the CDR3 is TGTGCCAGCAGCTTAGAAGTGGGGGGT. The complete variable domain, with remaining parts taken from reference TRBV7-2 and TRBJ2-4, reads GAGVSQSPSNKVTEKGKDVELRCDPISGHTALYWYRQSLGQGLEFLIYFQGNSAPDKSGLPSDRFSAERTGGSVSTLTIQRTQQEDSAVYLCASSLEVGGQYFGAGTRLSVL.

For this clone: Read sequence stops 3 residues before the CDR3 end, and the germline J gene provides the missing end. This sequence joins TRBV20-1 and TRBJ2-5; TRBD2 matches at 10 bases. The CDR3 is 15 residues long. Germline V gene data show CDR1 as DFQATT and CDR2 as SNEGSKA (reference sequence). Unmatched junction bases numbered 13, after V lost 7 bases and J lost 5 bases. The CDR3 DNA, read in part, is TGCAGTGTTCACTTCCTAGCGGGGGCTCGGGAGACC. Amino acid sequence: CSVHFLAGARET. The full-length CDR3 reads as CSVHFLAGARETQYF.

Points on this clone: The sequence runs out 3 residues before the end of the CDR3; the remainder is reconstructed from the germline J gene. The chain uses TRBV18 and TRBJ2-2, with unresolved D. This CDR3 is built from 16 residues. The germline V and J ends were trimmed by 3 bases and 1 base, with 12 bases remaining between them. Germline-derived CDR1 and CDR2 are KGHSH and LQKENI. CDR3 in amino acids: CASSPQAKVNTGELFF. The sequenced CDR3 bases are TGTGCCAGCTCACCCCAGGCAAAGGTGAACACCGGGGAG.

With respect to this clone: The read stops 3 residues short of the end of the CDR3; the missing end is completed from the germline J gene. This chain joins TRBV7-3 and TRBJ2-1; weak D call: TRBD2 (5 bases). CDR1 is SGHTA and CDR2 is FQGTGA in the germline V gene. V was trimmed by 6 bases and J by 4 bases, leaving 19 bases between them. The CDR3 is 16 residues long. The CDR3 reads CASSFRAGLSYNEQFF. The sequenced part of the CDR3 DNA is TGTGCCAGCAGTTTTAGGGCGGGCCTCTCTTACAATGAG. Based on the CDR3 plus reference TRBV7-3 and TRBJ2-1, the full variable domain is GAGVSQTPSNKVTEKGKYVELRCDPISGHTALYWYRQSLGQGPEFLIYFQGTGAADDSGLPNDRFFAVRPEGSVSTLKIQRTERGDSAVYLCASSFRAGLSYNEQFFGPGTRLTVL.

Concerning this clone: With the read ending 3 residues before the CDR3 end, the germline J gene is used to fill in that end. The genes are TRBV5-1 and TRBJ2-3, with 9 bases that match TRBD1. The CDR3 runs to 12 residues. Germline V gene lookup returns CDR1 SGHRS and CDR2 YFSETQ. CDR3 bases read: TGCGCCAGCAGCTCGGACAGGGGAACG. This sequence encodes CASSSDRGT. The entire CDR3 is CASSSDRGTQYF.

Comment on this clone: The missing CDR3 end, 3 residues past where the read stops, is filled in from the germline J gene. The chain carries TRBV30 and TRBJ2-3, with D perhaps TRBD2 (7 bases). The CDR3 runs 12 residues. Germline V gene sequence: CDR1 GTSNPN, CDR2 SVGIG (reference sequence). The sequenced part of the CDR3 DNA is TGTGCCTGGCAAGGGGGAGGGGAGACG. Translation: CAWQGGGET. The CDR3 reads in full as CAWQGGGETQYF.

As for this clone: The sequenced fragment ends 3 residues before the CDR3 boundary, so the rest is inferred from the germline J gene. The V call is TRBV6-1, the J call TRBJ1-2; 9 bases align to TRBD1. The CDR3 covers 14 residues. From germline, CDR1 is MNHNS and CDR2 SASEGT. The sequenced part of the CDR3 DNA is TGTGCCAGCAGTGTCCACAGGGGGCAAAGTGTC. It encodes CASSVHRGQSV. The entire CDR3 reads CASSVHRGQSVYTF.

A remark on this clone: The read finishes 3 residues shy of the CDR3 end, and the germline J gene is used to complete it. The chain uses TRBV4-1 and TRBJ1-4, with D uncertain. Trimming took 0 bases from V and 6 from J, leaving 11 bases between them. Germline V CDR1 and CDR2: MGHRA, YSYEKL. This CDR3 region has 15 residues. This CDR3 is CASSQEEGPDEKLFF. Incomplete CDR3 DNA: TGCGCCAGCAGCCAAGAAGAGGGCCCGGATGAAAAA.

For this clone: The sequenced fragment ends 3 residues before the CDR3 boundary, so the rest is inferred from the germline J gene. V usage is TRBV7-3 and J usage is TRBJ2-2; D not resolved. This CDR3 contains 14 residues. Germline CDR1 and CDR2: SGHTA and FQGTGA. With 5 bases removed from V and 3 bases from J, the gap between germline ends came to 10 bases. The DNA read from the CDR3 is TGTGCCAGCAGCATCGACACCTACACCGGGGAG. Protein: CASSIDTYTGE. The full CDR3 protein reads CASSIDTYTGELFF.